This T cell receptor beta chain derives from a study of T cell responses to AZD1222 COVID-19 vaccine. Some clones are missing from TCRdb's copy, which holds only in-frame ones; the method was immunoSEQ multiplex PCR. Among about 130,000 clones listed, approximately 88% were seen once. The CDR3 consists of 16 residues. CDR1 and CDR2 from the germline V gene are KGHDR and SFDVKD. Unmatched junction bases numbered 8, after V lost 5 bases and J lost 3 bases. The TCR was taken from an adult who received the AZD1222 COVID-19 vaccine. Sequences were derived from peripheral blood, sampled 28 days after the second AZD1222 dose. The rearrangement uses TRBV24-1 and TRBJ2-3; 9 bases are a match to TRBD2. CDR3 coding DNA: TGTGCCACCAGTGGTAGCGGGAGAGGGGGGACAGATACGCAGTATTTT. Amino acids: CATSGSGRGGTDTQYF.